This entry is about one TCR beta chain. It lacks a known antigen. The sample belongs to a study of cytomegalovirus exposure and HLA in healthy donors (dated by TCRdb to about 2017). Regarding the study in general: According to an earlier analysis of several hundred of the donors, about 179 million T cells yielded over 100 million unique TCR beta sequences and around 280 Gb of sequence data. A later genetic analysis used genome-wide SNP genotypes for about 60% of the roughly 670 donors, treating that subset as a discovery cohort. The study used immunosequencing to profile the T cell repertoires of under 700 subjects and linked those repertoires to cytomegalovirus serostatus. The number of typed donors differed by locus: about 620-640 for A, B, C, DRB1 and DQB1; approximately 520 for DQA1; 606 for DPA1; and some 470 for DPB1. Class I and class II HLA loci were covered by the typing at four-digit resolution. A few DR-DQ haplotypes were handled as single units for association and clustering because linkage in the cohort was strong. The study combined high-throughput TCR immunosequencing, statistical association of individual TCRs with disease status, and machine learning to predict cytomegalovirus infection status. Alongside the repertoire data, information on donor age, sex, ethnicity and CMV serostatus was compiled. An early release that covered about 600 HLA-typed donors contained around 330 gigabases of sequencing data and some 87 million unique TCR sequences. Along with the approximately 700-subject first cohort, a separate validation cohort of roughly 110 different subjects was used. Among under 450 genotyped donors of the cohort, an average of about 240,000 unique TCR beta nucleotide sequences were sequenced per donor, roughly 20% of them non-productive. Rather than drawing on any new phenotypic data, the later analysis identified candidate immune exposures from TCR beta sequences and the way those sequences occurred across donors. The study aimed to test whether signatures of past pathogen exposure could be identified by cataloging public T cell receptors. A later analysis re-examined previously published TCR beta repertoires from about 670 donors and added high-resolution HLA genotyping to investigate patterns of TCR occurrence. Of the roughly 420 genotyped donors, more than 75% were placed in the genetic ancestry cluster associated with self-reported Caucasian donors. All discovery cohort repertoires had been generated on a single sequencing platform. An earlier analysis of roughly 580 of the donors used high-throughput TCR beta sequencing to judge whether each TCR beta V gene segment behaved as functional or pseudogenic. The full study reports these points: In an earlier analysis of 587 of the donors, most TCR beta V segments were observed in productive rearrangements about 87% or about 30% of the time, broadly matching IMGT annotations. The earlier analysis of some 560 of the donors excluded some 15 rarely observed V segments, including chromosome 9 orphons, because counts were too low. Across donors, most TCR sequences were observed very rarely, whereas some public TCRs were present in many individuals. A later genetic analysis reported fewer N-insertions in productive TCRs among donors in an Asian-associated ancestry cluster than the roughly 720-donor mean. A later analysis reported that several top co-occurrence clusters appeared linked to parvovirus B19, influenza, CMV and Epstein-Barr virus. The classifier was reported to diagnose cytomegalovirus status with high specificity and sensitivity in both the original and validation cohorts. The sequencing pipeline was judged likely to have produced a cluster of highly shared sequence variants as a technical artifact. In a later analysis, HLA-associated TCR beta chains showed more clonal expansion and lower generation probabilities than non-associated chains that were equally common. Three of the identified cytomegalovirus-associated TCR beta chains were confirmed in vitro to be specific for cytomegalovirus antigens. Linkage disequilibrium might explain the correlated functional status among segregating V segments, but an unknown experimental factor could not be ruled out. Because the 87-base-pair reads could not distinguish some IMGT-functional V segments, including TRBV6-2 and TRBV6-3, those segments were excluded. The only immune exposure information available for the cohort was CMV serostatus. A later genetic analysis associated a missense DCLRE1C variant with V-gene and J-gene trimming of TCR beta chains, and an independent cohort replicated the association. In this cohort, only TCR beta chains were sequenced, and detectable features were limited by the absence of alpha or paired-chain data. It was suggested by the authors that the approach could potentially be generalized to other disease states and immunological phenotypes. A later analysis found that most CMV-associated TCR beta chains appeared HLA-restricted, with HLA associations seemingly driven largely by CMV exposure. Because some donors lacked HLA typing at each locus, the association tests relied only on the typed subset. The study listed around 160 TCR beta chains as associated with cytomegalovirus. When HLA alleles, especially DR and DQ, strongly co-occurred, TCR associations were difficult to assign to individual alleles. A further reported finding was that TCR beta sequences accurately predicted the HLA-A and HLA-B alleles for most subjects in the first cohort. In a later analysis, TCR association rates were found to vary across HLA loci, with the most associated TCRs seen for DRB1 alleles and the fewest for HLA-C alleles. At a false discovery rate of 0.05, a later analysis linked under 20,000 TCR beta sequences to specific HLA alleles. The presence/absence analyses assumed that sequencing depth was roughly uniform across donors, and that assumption may not be true.

V drops 4 bases and J drops 4 bases, leaving 10 bases in between. As encoded in the germline V gene, CDR1 is MNHEY while CDR2 is SVGAGI. The CDR3 runs 14 amino acids, cysteine and phenylalanine included. Here the CDR3 DNA is all that survives: 42 bases in frame from base 1. The library was prepared using the immunoSEQ multiplex PCR assay. For the multiplex PCR, a mixture combining 60 forward primers for TCR Vbeta segments and 13 reverse primers for TCR Jbeta segments was used. The CDR3 region of rearranged TCR beta genes was amplified from genomic DNA by a multiplex PCR assay. The Illumina HiSeq System was used to sequence the amplified TCR beta libraries as 87-base-pair reads. Turning to the authors' computational methods: Across the 640 or so repertoires, a later analysis counted some 80 million unique TCR beta chains, about 10 million of which were shared by at least two donors. To remove PCR and sequencing errors, raw reads were error-corrected and collapsed into unique sequences using a nearest-neighbor algorithm that merged closely related sequences. CDR3 sequences were aligned to IMGT reference sequences to assign V, D and J gene segments. For a sequence to be retained, at least a six-nucleotide match to both a V gene segment and a J gene segment was required. A rearrangement counted as productive if the CDR3 had no stop codons and remained in frame with V and J, and every other rearrangement counted as non-productive. Following IMGT convention, CDR3 was defined as the stretch from the second conserved V-encoded cysteine up to the conserved J-encoded phenylalanine. The earlier analysis of some 540 of the donors excluded any sequence lacking an unambiguous match to a single V gene segment. In an earlier analysis of about 590 of the donors, a V segment was called functional when productive rearrangements were above 56.7%, and segregating when the standard deviation between donors exceeded 5%. A statistical classification framework was built to diagnose cytomegalovirus status from the catalog of TCR beta chain sequences. V and J gene assignment, in a later analysis, came from comparing TCR nucleotide sequences with IMGT/GENE-DB human TR gene sequences. A later analysis assigned CDR3 sequences and most-parsimonious VDJ recombination scenarios with the TCRdist pipeline. A later analysis defined each TCR beta chain by its CDR3 amino acid sequence plus V-gene family, and excluded reads lacking a unique V-gene family. In a later analysis, around 650 highly shared, low-generation-probability nucleotide sequences were removed to address suspected cross-contamination and a sequencing artifact. A later analysis calculated a clonal expansion index for each public chain from normalized within-repertoire ranks of inferred template counts. A later analysis computed generation probabilities with a VDJ recombination model fitted to out-of-frame rearrangements, and checked the results against IGoR. A later analysis scored TCR-TCR, TCR-HLA and TCR-CMV co-occurrence with hypergeometric tests, applying a repertoire-size bias correction to TCR pairs. A later analysis estimated false discovery rates by permuting HLA or CMV assignments 20 times. In a later analysis, co-occurring TCRs were grouped using DBSCAN, and TCRdist sequence similarity was added for clustering within HLA-allele-positive subsets. For co-occurrence clustering, repertoires with fewer than 30,000 or more than 120,000 public chains were excluded, along with roughly 5 repertoires with anomalous nucleotide sharing. TCRdb holds this immuneACCESS table with in-frame rearrangements only. Some clones are missing; in checked studies, unresolved V genes explain under half, and the rest has no known cause. Clone size and V and J calls were adopted from that table, with D and trimming inferred from the DNA. This sample's clone table shows 170,000 or so clones. The ten biggest clones cover under 2.5% of the sample.

The cohort comprised 710 or so healthy bone marrow donors. At the time of sampling, all cohort members were nominally healthy, though unrecorded immune exposures were likely present. The donor tested CMV seronegative and was one of the 352 seronegative cohort members. A peripheral blood sample was provided by each donor, and peripheral blood mononuclear cells were used for TCR beta sequencing. Genomic DNA extraction from the blood cell samples was performed with the Qiagen DNeasy Blood Extraction Kit. The source material was PBMCs. This sequence uses TRBV6-5 and TRBJ2-2; the D region possibly corresponds to TRBD1 (6 bases align). The clonotype comes from a man aged 25-45 years in good health and CMV-seronegative. Here is the DNA: TGTGCCAGCAGTTTCGACAGGAGCACCGGGGAGCTGTTTTTT. Translated, it gives CASSFDRSTGELFF.